Listed here are 18 T cell receptor beta chains from one sample, sequenced in a study of shared clonotypes between healthy human individuals. Only in-frame clones appear in the TCRdb table, and some are missing; sequencing was by immunoSEQ multiplex PCR. The table includes about 1 million clones, about three quarters detected once. The sequencing input was memory CD4+ T cells sorted from blood. Subset: CD45RA-negative fraction. These receptors were taken from a man in his late teens or twenties in good health.

The chain recombines TRBV5-1 with TRBJ2-2; TRBD1 matches 8 bases. The CDR3 covers 15 residues. The trim removed 3 bases at V and 7 bases at J, leaving 8 bases unmatched. From germline, CDR1 is SGHRS and CDR2 YFSETQ. CDR3 DNA: TGCGCCAGCAGCTCGGGACAGGATAAAATCGGGGAGCTGTTTTTT. Protein sequence: CASSSGQDKIGELFF.

The chain links TRBV30 to TRBJ2-1, with D possibly being TRBD2 (5 bases). V shed 2 bases and J shed 6 bases, with 14 bases lying between them. This CDR3 has 14 residues. Germline values: CDR1 GTSNPN, CDR2 SVGIG (reference sequence). CDR3 nucleotides: TGTGCCTGGAGTCGGAGGTCCGCGGGCAATGAGCAGTTCTTC. Amino acid sequence: CAWSRRSAGNEQFF.

The V call is TRBV5-8, the J call TRBJ2-6, with D uncertain. Germline assignment: CDR1 SGHTS and CDR2 YDEGEE. CDR3 length equals 16 residues. V was shortened by 3 bases and J by 2 bases, with 12 bases between the two germline ends. The CDR3 bases are TGTGCCAGCAGCTCGCCGCTGGCTACTGGGGCCAACGTCCTGACTTTC. It specifies CASSSPLATGANVLTF.

This chain links TRBV7-9 with TRBJ1-6, with unresolved D. V was trimmed by 2 bases and J by 8 bases, leaving 10 bases between them. The CDR3 is 14 residues long. In germline, CDR1 is SEHNR, CDR2 FQNEAQ (reference sequence). The CDR3 reads CASSLSRRDSPLHF. The CDR3 region has the DNA TGTGCCAGCAGCTTAAGCAGGAGGGATTCACCCCTCCACTTT.

The chain couples TRBV7-2 to TRBJ1-4, with 8 bases fitting TRBD1. Looked up from germline, CDR1 is SGHTA and CDR2 is FQGNSA. The CDR3 contains 13 residues. The trim removed 6 bases at V and 7 bases at J, leaving 4 bases unmatched. The CDR3 loop is CASSPGGSEKLFF. For the CDR3, the DNA is TGTGCCAGCAGTCCAGGGGGCAGTGAAAAACTGTTTTTT.

The chain couples TRBV4-1 to TRBJ2-3; 9 nucleotides agree with TRBD2. V lost 1 base, J lost 2 bases, and 10 bases stayed unmatched. The CDR3 is 18 residues long. The germline CDR1 and CDR2 sequences are MGHRA and YSYEKL. The CDR3 here is CASSQAGVAGANTDTQYF. In nucleotides, the CDR3 is TGCGCCAGCAGCCAAGCGGGGGTAGCGGGGGCCAACACAGATACGCAGTATTTT.

V and J are TRBV18 and TRBJ1-4, with TRBD1 matching over 10 bases. From germline, CDR1 is KGHSH and CDR2 LQKENI. This CDR3 region has 15 residues. V was clipped by 6 bases and J by 7 bases; unmatched bases: 8. The CDR3 is CASSPSWDRGEKLFF. In nucleotides, the CDR3 is TGTGCCAGCTCCCCATCGTGGGACAGGGGTGAAAAACTGTTTTTT.

This chain uses TRBV10-3 with TRBJ2-7, with D possibly being TRBD1 (5 bases). CDR3 length: 15 residues. In germline, CDR1 is ENHRY, CDR2 SYGVKD. V was clipped by 2 bases and J by 3 bases, with 14 bases between them. The CDR3: CAISEGALLSYEQYF. DNA of the CDR3: TGTGCCATCAGTGAGGGGGCGCTCCTTAGCTACGAGCAGTACTTC.

A single count supports this clone. The V call is TRBV19, the J call TRBJ1-4, with a possible D match to TRBD1 (5 bases). The CDR3 spans 13 residues. Germline V gene sequence: CDR1 LNHDA, CDR2 SQIVND (reference sequence). V dropped 5 bases and J dropped 4 bases, with 8 bases sitting between them. The CDR3 DNA follows: TGTGCCAGTAGTGGGACGATTAATGAAAAACTGTTTTTT. This gives the protein CASSGTINEKLFF.

The CDR3 spells CASSLREVTGELFF. DNA of the CDR3: TGTGCCAGCAGCTTACGGGAGGTCACCGGGGAGCTGTTTTTT. The chain combines TRBV7-2 with TRBJ2-2; the match to TRBD2 covers 7 bases. Germline values: CDR1 SGHTA, CDR2 FQGNSA. V trimming: 2 bases; J trimming: 4 bases; junction bases outside the gene matches: 1. The CDR3 has 14 amino acids.

V and J are TRBV7-8 and TRBJ2-7, with D unclear. The CDR3 has 14 amino acids. V dropped 1 base and J dropped 3 bases, with 10 bases sitting between them. Germline V gene lookup returns CDR1 SGHVS and CDR2 FQNEAQ. CDR3 DNA sequence: TGTGCCAGCAGCTTAGGGGGATGGGACTACGAGCAGTACTTC. It specifies CASSLGGWDYEQYF.

A note on this clone: It may be a read error: a sequence one base away is much more abundant. DNA for the CDR3: TGTGCCAGTGGACAGAGCACAGATACGCAGTATTTT. It translates to CASGQSTDTQYF. The chain has TRBV19 and TRBJ2-3, with D possibly TRBD1 on 6 matching bases. CDR1 and CDR2 (germline): LNHDA, SQIVND (reference sequence). CDR3 length: 12 residues. The V end lost 8 bases, the J end lost 0 bases, and 6 bases lay between the germline ends.

V is TRBV2 and J is TRBJ1-5, with D maybe TRBD1 (6 bases). V was clipped by 5 bases and J by 5 bases, with 16 bases between them. The CDR3 loop spans 15 amino acids. Germline CDR1 and CDR2: SNHLY and FYNNEI. The CDR3 nucleotides read TGTGCCAGCAGTTCCGACAGGTCGGGGGATCAGCCCCAGCATTTT. It translates to CASSSDRSGDQPQHF.

This clone was seen only a few times. The chain carries TRBV6-5 and TRBJ1-3, with 7 bases lining up with TRBD1. Per germline, CDR1 MNHEY and CDR2 SVGAGI. The ends lost 6 bases at V and 7 bases at J; junction bases unmatched: 6. CDR3 length: 13 residues. As DNA, the CDR3 is TGTGCCAGCAGCAAAACAGGGGACAACACCATATATTTT. Amino acids: CASSKTGDNTIYF.

This clone turned up a few times. V is TRBV14 and J is TRBJ1-1; weak D call: TRBD1 (5 bases). Per the germline V gene, CDR1 is SGHDN and CDR2 is FVKESK. The ends were cut back, 3 bases at V and 5 bases at J, with 10 bases in the middle. This CDR3 has 13 residues. CDR3 DNA: TGTGCCAGCAGCCAGAAGTGGGGGACTGAAGCTTTCTTT. It yields the protein CASSQKWGTEAFF.

In this sample, this clone turned up a few times. J is TRBJ2-3 and V is TRBV18; TRBD2 matches 14 bases. The CDR3 spans 17 residues. The trim removed 5 bases at V and 1 base at J, leaving 5 bases unmatched. CDR1 and CDR2 from the germline V gene are KGHSH and LQKENI. CDR3 loop: CASSAGTSGSGTDTQYF. For the CDR3, the DNA is TGTGCCAGCTCAGCGGGGACTAGCGGGAGTGGCACAGATACGCAGTATTTT.

This sequence joins TRBV11-3 and TRBJ2-1, with 8 nucleotides matching TRBD2. V gave up 3 bases and J gave up 6 bases; unmatched junction bases: 1. The CDR3 is made up of 13 amino acids. Germline CDR1 reads SGHNT; CDR2 reads YENEEA. CDR3: CASSLTSVNEQFF. The CDR3, as DNA: TGTGCCAGCAGCTTGACTAGCGTCAATGAGCAGTTCTTC.

V usage is TRBV6-1 and J usage is TRBJ2-7, with 8 bases identical to TRBD1. The CDR3 extends over 15 amino acids. V trimming: 5 bases; J trimming: 5 bases; junction bases outside the gene matches: 11. The germline V gene has CDR1 MNHNS and CDR2 SASEGT. In nucleotides, the CDR3 is TGTGCCAGCAGTAAAACCGGGACAGGAATTCACGAGCAGTACTTC. Translation: CASSKTGTGIHEQYF.